This T cell receptor (beta chain) was retrieved from a study of shared clonotypes between healthy human individuals. As for this clone: This sample also contains other DNA sequences that code for the same CDR3.

A roughly 200 ng quantity of DNA, roughly 32,000 T cell genomes, went into the sorted-subset replicate PCRs. Libraries were prepared by immunoSEQ multiplex PCR; TCRdb keeps only in-frame clonotypes and omits some of them. The data show 2 million to 3 million clones, over 85% seen once. This CDR3 comprises 13 residues. CDR1 is MNHEY, CDR2 SMNVEV, per germline (reference sequence). V dropped 3 bases and J dropped 2 bases, with 7 bases sitting between them. The donor cohort consisted entirely of Caucasian adults residing in Nashville, Tennessee. This TCR was sampled from a young man in good health. Some clones in this sample may be carry-over from other donors' samples. The V and J genes are TRBV27 and TRBJ1-2; D is unresolved. Sequencing was performed on naive CD4+ T cells from PBMCs. The subset was: CD45RA+ positively selected. The CDR3 DNA sequence: TGTGCCAGCAGTTTGCTAGGGAACTATGGCTACACCTTC. It encodes CASSLLGNYGYTF.